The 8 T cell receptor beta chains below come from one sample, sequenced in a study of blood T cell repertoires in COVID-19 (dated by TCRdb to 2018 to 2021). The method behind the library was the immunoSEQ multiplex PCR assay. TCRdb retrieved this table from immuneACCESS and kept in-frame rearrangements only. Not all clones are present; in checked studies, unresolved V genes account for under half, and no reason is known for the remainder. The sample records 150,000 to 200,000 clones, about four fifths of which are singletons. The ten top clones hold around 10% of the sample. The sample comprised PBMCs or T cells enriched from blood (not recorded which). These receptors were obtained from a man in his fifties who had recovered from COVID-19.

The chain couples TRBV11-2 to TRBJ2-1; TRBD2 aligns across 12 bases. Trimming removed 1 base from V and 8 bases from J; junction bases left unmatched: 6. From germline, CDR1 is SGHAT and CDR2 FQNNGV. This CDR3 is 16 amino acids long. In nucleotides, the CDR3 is TGTGCCAGCAGCTTAGTCGGACTAGCGGGACTCTATGAGCAGTTCTTC. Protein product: CASSLVGLAGLYEQFF.

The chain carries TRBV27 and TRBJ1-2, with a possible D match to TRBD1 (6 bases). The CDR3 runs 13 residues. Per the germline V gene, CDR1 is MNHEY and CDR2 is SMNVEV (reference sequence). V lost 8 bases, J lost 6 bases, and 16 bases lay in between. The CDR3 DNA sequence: TGTGCCAGCGGAGAACAGGGTTTCGATGGCTACACCTTC. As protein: CASGEQGFDGYTF.

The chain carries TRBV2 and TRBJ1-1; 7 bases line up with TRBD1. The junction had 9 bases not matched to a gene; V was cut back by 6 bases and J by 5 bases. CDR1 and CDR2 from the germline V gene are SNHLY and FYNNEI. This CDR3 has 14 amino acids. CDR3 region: CASRGTGAGTEAFF. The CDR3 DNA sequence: TGTGCCAGCAGGGGCACAGGGGCGGGAACTGAAGCTTTCTTT.

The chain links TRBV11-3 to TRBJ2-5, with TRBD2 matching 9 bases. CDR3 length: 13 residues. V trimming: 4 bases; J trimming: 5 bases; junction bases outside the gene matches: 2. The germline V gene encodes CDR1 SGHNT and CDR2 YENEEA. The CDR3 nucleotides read TGTGCCAGCAGCTCTAGCGGGATGGAGACCCAGTACTTC. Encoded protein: CASSSSGMETQYF.

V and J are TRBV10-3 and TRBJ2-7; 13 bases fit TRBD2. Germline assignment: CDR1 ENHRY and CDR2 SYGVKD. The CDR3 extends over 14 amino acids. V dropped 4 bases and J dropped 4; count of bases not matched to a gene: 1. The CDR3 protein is CAISGGLAGYEQYF. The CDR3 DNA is TGTGCCATCAGTGGGGGACTAGCGGGATACGAGCAGTACTTC.

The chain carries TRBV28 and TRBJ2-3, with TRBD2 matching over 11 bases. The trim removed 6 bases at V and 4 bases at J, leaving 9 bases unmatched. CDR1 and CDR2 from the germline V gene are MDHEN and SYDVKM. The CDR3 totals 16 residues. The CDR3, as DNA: TGTGCCAGCAGCGAAACTAGCGGGAGCCACCCAGATACGCAGTATTTT. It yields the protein CASSETSGSHPDTQYF.

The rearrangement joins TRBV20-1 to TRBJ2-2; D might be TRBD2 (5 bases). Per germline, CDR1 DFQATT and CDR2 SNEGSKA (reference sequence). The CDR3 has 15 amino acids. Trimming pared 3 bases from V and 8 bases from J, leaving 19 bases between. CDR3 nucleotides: TGCAGTGCTAGTCTCTTTACCGGCGGCGGGGGGGAGCTGTTTTTT. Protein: CSASLFTGGGGELFF.

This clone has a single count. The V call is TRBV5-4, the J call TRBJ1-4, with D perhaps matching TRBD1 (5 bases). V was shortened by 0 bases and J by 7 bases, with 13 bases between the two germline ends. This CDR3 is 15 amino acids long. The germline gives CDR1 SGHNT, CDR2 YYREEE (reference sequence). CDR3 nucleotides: TGTGCCAGCAGCTTGGGGGGAGGGGCTAGTGAAAAACTGTTTTTT. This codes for CASSLGGGASEKLFF.